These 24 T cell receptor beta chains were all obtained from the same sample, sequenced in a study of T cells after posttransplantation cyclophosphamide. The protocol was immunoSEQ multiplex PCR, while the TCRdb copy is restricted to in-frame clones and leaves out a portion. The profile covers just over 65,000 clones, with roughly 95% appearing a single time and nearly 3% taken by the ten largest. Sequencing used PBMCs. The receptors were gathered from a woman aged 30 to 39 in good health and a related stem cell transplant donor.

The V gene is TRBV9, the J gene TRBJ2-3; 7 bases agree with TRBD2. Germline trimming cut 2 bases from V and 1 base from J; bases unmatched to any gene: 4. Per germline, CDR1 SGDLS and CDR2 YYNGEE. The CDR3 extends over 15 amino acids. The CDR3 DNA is TGTGCCAGCAGCGTCCCCAGCGGGGGCACAGATACGCAGTATTTT. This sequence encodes CASSVPSGGTDTQYF.

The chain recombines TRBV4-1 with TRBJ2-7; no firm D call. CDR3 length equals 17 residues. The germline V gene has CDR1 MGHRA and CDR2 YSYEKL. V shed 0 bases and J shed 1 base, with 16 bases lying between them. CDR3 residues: CASSQEESAGRSYEQYF. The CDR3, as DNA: TGCGCCAGCAGCCAAGAAGAATCGGCAGGACGATCCTACGAGCAGTACTTC.

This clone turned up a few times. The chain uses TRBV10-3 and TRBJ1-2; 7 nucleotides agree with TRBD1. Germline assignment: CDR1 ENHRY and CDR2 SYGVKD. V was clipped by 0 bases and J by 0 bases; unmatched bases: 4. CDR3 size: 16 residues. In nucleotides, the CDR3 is TGTGCCATCAGTGAGTCACCGACAGGGCCTAACTATGGCTACACCTTC. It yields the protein CAISESPTGPNYGYTF.

CDR3 loop: CASSSQRVNYGYTF. For the CDR3, the DNA is TGTGCCAGCAGCTCCCAGAGAGTAAACTATGGCTACACCTTC. The chain is built from TRBV7-2 and TRBJ1-2; no reliable D call. The CDR3 loop spans 14 amino acids. V was cut by 4 bases and J by 2 bases, with 11 bases left in between. CDR1 is SGHTA and CDR2 is FQGNSA in the germline V gene.

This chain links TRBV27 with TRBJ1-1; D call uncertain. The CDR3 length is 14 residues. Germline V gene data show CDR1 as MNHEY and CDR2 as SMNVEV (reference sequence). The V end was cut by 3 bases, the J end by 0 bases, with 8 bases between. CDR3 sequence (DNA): TGTGCCAGCAGTTTTGACATATTGAACACTGAAGCTTTCTTT. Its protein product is CASSFDILNTEAFF.

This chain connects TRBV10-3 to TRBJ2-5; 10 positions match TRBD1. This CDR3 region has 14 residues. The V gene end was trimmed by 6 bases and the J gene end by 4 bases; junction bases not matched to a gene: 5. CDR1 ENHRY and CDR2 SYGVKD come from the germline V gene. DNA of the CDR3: TGTGCCATCAGGGAGGACAGGGGGGGAGAGACCCAGTACTTC. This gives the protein CAIREDRGGETQYF.

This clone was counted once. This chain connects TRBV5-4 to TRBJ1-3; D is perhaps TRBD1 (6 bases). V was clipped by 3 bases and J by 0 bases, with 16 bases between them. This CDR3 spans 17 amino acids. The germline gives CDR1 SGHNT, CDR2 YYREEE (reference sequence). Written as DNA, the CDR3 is TGTGCCAGCAGCTCCGACGGACAGATACTCTCTGGAAACACCATATATTTT. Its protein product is CASSSDGQILSGNTIYF.

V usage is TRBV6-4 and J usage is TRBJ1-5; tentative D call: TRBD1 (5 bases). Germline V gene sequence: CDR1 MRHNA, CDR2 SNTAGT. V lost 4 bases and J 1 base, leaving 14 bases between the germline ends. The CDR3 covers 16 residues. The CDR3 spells CASSVQRGGSNQPQHF. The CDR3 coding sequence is TGTGCCAGCAGTGTCCAACGGGGGGGGAGCAATCAGCCCCAGCATTTT.

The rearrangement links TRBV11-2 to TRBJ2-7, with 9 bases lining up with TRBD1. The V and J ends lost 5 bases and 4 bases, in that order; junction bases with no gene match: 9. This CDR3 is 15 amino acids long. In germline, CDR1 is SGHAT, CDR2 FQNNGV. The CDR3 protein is CASSPGTGFMYEQYF. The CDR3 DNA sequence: TGTGCCAGCAGCCCCGGGACAGGGTTTATGTACGAGCAGTACTTC.

CDR3: CASRTLGTVNQPQHF. CDR3 in DNA: TGTGCCAGCAGAACCCTCGGGACAGTTAATCAGCCCCAGCATTTT. The J gene is TRBJ1-5, the V gene TRBV27; 7 positions match TRBD1. The germline CDR1 and CDR2 sequences are MNHEY and SMNVEV (reference sequence). V dropped 6 bases and J dropped 4; count of bases not matched to a gene: 9. The CDR3 runs 15 residues.

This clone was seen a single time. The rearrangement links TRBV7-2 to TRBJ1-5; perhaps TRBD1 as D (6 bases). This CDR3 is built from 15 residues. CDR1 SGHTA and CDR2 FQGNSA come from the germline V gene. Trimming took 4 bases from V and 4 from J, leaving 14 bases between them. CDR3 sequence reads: CASSSTGLLNQPQHF. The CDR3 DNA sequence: TGTGCCAGCAGCTCAACAGGGCTATTGAATCAGCCCCAGCATTTT.

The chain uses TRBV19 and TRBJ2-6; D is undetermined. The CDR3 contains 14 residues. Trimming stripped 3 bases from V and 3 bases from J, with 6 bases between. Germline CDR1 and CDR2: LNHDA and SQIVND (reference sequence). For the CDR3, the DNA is TGTGCCAGTAGTATTGGGAATGGGGCCAACGTCCTGACTTTC. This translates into CASSIGNGANVLTF.

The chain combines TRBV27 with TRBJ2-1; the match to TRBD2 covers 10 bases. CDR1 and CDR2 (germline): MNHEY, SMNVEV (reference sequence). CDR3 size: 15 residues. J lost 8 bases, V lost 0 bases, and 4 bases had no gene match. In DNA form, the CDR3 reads TGTGCCAGCAGTTTATCGAGCGGGGGGGCTTATGAGCAGTTCTTC. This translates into CASSLSSGGAYEQFF.

CDR3: CASRRERTHGYEQYF. The CDR3 nucleotides are TGCGCCAGCAGAAGAGAGAGGACCCACGGCTACGAGCAGTACTTC. This chain connects TRBV5-1 to TRBJ2-7; the D is unclear. Trimming shortened V by 5 bases and J by 3 bases, and 18 bases separated the two germline ends. The CDR3 is made up of 15 amino acids. From germline, CDR1 is SGHRS and CDR2 YFSETQ.

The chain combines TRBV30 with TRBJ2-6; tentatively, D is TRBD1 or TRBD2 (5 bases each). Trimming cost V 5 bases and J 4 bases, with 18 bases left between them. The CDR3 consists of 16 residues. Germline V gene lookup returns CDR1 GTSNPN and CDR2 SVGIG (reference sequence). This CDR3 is CAWGTAGYGGANVLTF. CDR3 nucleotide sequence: TGTGCCTGGGGGACGGCCGGTTACGGGGGGGCCAACGTCCTGACTTTC.

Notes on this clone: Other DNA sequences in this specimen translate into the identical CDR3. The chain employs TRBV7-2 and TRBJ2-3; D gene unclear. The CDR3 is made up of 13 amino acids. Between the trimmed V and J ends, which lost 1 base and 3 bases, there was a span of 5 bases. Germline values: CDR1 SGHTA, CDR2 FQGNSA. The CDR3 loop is CASSLVFTDTQYF. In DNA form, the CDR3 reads TGTGCCAGCAGCTTAGTTTTTACAGATACGCAGTATTTT.

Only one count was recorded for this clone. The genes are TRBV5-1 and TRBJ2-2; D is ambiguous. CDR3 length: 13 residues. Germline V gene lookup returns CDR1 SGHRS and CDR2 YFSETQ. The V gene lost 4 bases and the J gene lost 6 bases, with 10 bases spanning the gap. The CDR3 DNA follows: TGCGCCAGCAGCCCTCGACCACCCGGGGAGCTGTTTTTT. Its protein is CASSPRPPGELFF. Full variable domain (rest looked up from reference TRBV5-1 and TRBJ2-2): KAGVTQTPRYLIKTRGQQVTLSCSPISGHRSVSWYQQTPGQGLQFLFEYFSETQRNKGNFPGRFSGRQFSNSRSEMNVSTLELGDSALYLCASSPRPPGELFFGEGSRLTVL.

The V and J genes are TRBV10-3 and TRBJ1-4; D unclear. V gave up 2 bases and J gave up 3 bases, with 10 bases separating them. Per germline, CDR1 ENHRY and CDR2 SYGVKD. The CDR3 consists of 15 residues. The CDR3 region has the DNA TGTGCCATCAGTGAGGATATAGAACCTAATGAAAAACTGTTTTTT. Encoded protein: CAISEDIEPNEKLFF.

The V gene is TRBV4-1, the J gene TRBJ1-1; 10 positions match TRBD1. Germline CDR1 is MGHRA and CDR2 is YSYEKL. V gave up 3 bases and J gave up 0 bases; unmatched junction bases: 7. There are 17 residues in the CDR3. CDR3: CASSQPPGTGVNTEAFF. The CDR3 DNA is TGCGCCAGCAGCCAGCCCCCCGGGACAGGGGTGAACACTGAAGCTTTCTTT.

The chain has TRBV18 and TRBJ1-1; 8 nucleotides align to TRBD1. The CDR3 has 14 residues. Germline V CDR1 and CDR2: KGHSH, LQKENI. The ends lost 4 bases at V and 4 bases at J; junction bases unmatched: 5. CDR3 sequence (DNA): TGTGCCAGCTCACAACAGGGGGGTGGCACTGAAGCTTTCTTT. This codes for CASSQQGGGTEAFF.

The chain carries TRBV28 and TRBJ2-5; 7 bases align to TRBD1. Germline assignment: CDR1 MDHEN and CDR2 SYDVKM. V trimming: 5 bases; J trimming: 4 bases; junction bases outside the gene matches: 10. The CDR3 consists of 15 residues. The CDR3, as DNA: TGTGCCAGCAGTATGACAGGGCTCGGCGGAGAGACCCAGTACTTC. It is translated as CASSMTGLGGETQYF. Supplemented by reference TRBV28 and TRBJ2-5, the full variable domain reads DVKVTQSSRYLVKRTGEKVFLECVQDMDHENMFWYRQDPGLGLRLIYFSYDVKMKEKGDIPEGYSVSREKKERFSLILESASTNQTSMYLCASSMTGLGGETQYFGPGTRLLVL.

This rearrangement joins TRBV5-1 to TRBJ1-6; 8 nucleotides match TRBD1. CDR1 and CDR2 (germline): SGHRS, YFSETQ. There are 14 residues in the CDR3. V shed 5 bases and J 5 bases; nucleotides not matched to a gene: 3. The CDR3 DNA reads TGCGCCAGCAGGACAGGGGATAATAATTCACCCCTCCACTTT. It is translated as CASRTGDNNSPLHF.

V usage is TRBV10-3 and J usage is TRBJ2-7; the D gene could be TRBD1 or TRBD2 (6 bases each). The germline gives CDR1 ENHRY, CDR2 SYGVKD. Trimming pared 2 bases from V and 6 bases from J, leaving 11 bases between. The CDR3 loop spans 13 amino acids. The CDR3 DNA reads TGTGCCATCAGTGAGGGTAGGGGGGCCGAGCAGTACTTC. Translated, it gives CAISEGRGAEQYF.

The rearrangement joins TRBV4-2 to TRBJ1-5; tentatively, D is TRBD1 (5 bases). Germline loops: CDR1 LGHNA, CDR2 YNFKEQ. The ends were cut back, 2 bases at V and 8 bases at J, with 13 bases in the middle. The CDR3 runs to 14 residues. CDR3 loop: CASSQPRGGEPQHF. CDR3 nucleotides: TGTGCCAGCAGCCAACCCCGCGGGGGAGAGCCCCAGCATTTT.